These T cell receptor beta chains were read from a single sample in a study of response to subunit inactivated influenza vaccine. TCRdb reanalysed the RT-PCR reads using MiXCR and keeps one entry per CDR3 protein. This table holds over 150,000 distinct CDR3 sequences, 7.5% to 10% found once. The input for sequencing was non-naive T cells sorted from PBMCs, taken on the day of vaccination. The source is a man between 50 and 59 years old who received an inactivated influenza vaccine. CDR3s include the opening cysteine and the closing phenylalanine or tryptophan. Expanded clones are given a class, and other clones once, few, many or no size at all.

CDR3 protein,clone size,V gene,J gene
CASSTRWGEMCGYTF,-,TRBV21-1,TRBJ1-2
CATSEGRGFTDTQYF,-,TRBV24-1,TRBJ2-3
CASSQDRSSNYGYTF,few,TRBV4-2,TRBJ1-2
CASSGPIYNEQFF,many,TRBV6-2/TRBV6-3,TRBJ2-1
CASSPTGTGGYEQYF,-,TRBV18,TRBJ2-7
CATTGGNNSPLHF,few,TRBV27,TRBJ1-6
CASSHRDTYEQYF,few,TRBV5-6,TRBJ2-7
CASSRLWETQYF,few,TRBV3-1,TRBJ2-5
CASSEGPDHNEQFF,few,TRBV6-1,TRBJ2-1
CASSARNYGYTF,few,TRBV7-2,TRBJ1-2
CASSQAGGVNYGYTF,many,TRBV14,TRBJ1-2
CASRGTGREWEQFF,-,TRBV12-3/TRBV12-4,TRBJ2-1
CASSEAGIGLGVVNTEAFF,-,TRBV10-2,TRBJ1-1
CASSRYGGYTF,many,TRBV7-9,TRBJ1-2
CASSQVTGANVLTF,few,TRBV4-1,TRBJ2-6
CASSAILLGVGRTDTQYF,few,TRBV6-1,TRBJ2-3
CSALVAGSWLSNQPQHF,-,TRBV20-1,TRBJ1-5
CASSHQDRAPYNEQFF,-,TRBV4-3,TRBJ2-1
CASRRPGQTNYGYTF,few,TRBV28,TRBJ1-2
CSARKAAEHTDTQYF,-,TRBV20-1,TRBJ2-3
CASSEDPTGRNTGELFF,few,TRBV10-2,TRBJ2-2
CASSEDMQRREQYF,few,TRBV5-1,TRBJ2-7
CASRGTPRTETQYF,-,TRBV6-1,TRBJ2-5
CSALTQDRGPYEQYF,-,TRBV20-1,TRBJ2-7
CASSTRQFTQYNEQFF,-,TRBV7-2,TRBJ2-1
CASSPPGNGEETQYF,many,TRBV6-2/TRBV6-3,TRBJ2-5
CASGGMRETQYF,-,TRBV25-1,TRBJ2-5
CASSSGTITDTQYF,many,TRBV6-5,TRBJ2-3
CASSPVGTEAFF,few,TRBV7-9,TRBJ1-1
CASSQVDGSYTEAFF,few,TRBV4-1,TRBJ1-1
CASRKRTPMGETQYF,few,TRBV12-3/TRBV12-4,TRBJ2-5
CASSFPTGFLDLNNEQFF,many,TRBV28,TRBJ2-1
CATRDSTNTGELFF,many,TRBV5-1,TRBJ2-2
CASSQEGAGGGGIRQYF,-,TRBV3-1,TRBJ2-7
CSARDSFGDTQYF,-,TRBV20-1,TRBJ2-3
CATGTGRTETQYF,few,TRBV15,TRBJ2-5
CASSLDPGRRGRGGPDTQYF,many,TRBV11-2,TRBJ2-3
CASSYGEGETQYF,few,TRBV7-9,TRBJ2-5
CASSYRDNHNEQFF,-,TRBV6-5,TRBJ2-1
CASSSTRSSPLHF,-,TRBV5-1,TRBJ1-6
CASSQEDRGLDEQFF,-,TRBV3-1,TRBJ2-1
CASSQGRNTEAFF,many,TRBV3-1,TRBJ1-1
CAWSEPQQGNYGYTF,many,TRBV30,TRBJ1-2
CASITSGRALNEQFF,many,TRBV7-9,TRBJ2-1
CSARLQDPGDYGYSF,-,TRBV20-1,TRBJ1-2
CASSPGTSAQNIQYF,few,TRBV7-8,TRBJ2-4
CASTPAGRETQYF,few,TRBV28,TRBJ2-5
CSAVVFGNTEAFF,-,TRBV20-1,TRBJ1-1
CASSVEPVAYEQYF,-,TRBV9,TRBJ2-7
CASIGGGNTIYF,few,TRBV6-5,TRBJ1-3
CASSVGPLAGRDEQFF,-,TRBV9,TRBJ2-1